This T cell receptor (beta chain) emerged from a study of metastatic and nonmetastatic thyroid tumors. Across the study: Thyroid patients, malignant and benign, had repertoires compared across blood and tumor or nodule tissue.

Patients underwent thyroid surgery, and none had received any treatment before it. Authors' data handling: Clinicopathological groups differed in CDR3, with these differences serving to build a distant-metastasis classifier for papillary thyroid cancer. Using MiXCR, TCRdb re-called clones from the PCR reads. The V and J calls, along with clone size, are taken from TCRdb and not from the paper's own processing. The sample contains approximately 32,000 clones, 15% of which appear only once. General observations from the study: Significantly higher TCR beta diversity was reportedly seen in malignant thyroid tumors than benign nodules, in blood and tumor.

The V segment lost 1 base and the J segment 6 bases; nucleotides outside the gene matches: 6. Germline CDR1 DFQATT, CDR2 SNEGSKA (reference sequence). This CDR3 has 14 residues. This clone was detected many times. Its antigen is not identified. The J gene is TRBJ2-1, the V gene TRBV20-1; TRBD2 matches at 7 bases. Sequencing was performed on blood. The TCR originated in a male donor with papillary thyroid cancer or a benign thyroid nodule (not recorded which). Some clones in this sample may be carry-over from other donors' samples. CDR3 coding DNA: TGCAGTGCTAGAGCCGCTACTAGCGTCAATGAGCAGTTCTTC. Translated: CSARAATSVNEQFF.